The following is a TCR beta chain sequence with its context. This record belongs to a study of beta chain features in type 1 diabetes. Expressed TCRB transcripts were sequenced because the entire RNA isolate underwent reverse transcription. Some clones are missing from TCRdb's copy, which holds only in-frame ones; the method was immunoSEQ multiplex PCR. Counted here are some 150,000 clones, roughly 9.7% occurring once; the ten biggest clones make up almost 0.65%. Trimming shortened V by 1 base and J by 7 bases, and 19 bases separated the two germline ends. CDR1 and CDR2 (germline): LGHNA, YSLEER. The CDR3 is 17 amino acids.

The sequencing input was central memory CD4+ T cells from blood. The chain has TRBV4-3 and TRBJ1-4, with D perhaps matching TRBD1 (5 bases). This receptor was obtained from a woman aged 40 to 50 in good health. The CDR3, as DNA: TGCGCCAGCAGCCAAGGCGGCACGGCCAGGGTTGGTGAAAAACTGTTTTTT. As protein: CASSQGGTARVGEKLFF.